The following is a TCR beta chain sequence with its context. This sample was taken from a study of blood T cell repertoires in COVID-19. The overall study: T cells, B-cell-depleted T cells, or PBMCs provided the cDNA or gDNA that served as material.

Sequencing was performed with immunoSEQ multiplex PCR; in TCRdb, only in-frame clones are kept and a portion is missing. The table lists about 380,000 clones, more than 65% of them singletons. CDR3 length: 13 amino acids. V was trimmed by 3 bases and J by 4 bases, leaving 9 bases between them. Germline CDR1 MDHEN, CDR2 SYDVKM. Sequencing was carried out using peripheral blood. J is TRBJ1-1 and V is TRBV28; the D is unclear. The sequence came from a human donor with acute or convalescent COVID-19. The donor label of this sample is uncertain. The CDR3 is CASSFGRLTEAFF. DNA of the CDR3: TGTGCCAGCAGTTTCGGCAGACTCACTGAAGCTTTCTTT.